What follows are 17 T cell receptor beta chains derived from one specimen sequenced in a study of shared clonotypes between healthy human individuals. This table comes from immunoSEQ multiplex PCR, and its TCRdb copy is limited to in-frame clones, with some not included. The table lists roughly 1,500,000 clones, 98% of them singletons. Material: naive CD4+ T cells sorted from blood. Subset defined: CD45RA+ positively selected. These receptors came from a man aged 25 to 40 in good health.

This clone was seen a single time. This rearrangement joins TRBV10-3 to TRBJ2-1; 14 bases fit TRBD2. Germline V gene sequence: CDR1 ENHRY, CDR2 SYGVKD. Trimming took 4 bases from V and 9 from J; bases not matched to a gene: 14. The CDR3 is 18 residues long. The CDR3 coding sequence is TGTGCCATCAGTGGCAGGCTACCGGGACTAGCGGGAGAGGGTGAGCAGTTCTTC. It specifies CAISGRLPGLAGEGEQFF.

The CDR3 DNA sequence: TGCGCCAGCAGCTTGCTCCAGGCCCAAGAGACCCAGTACTTC. Translated, it gives CASSLLQAQETQYF. This chain links TRBV5-1 with TRBJ2-5; no reliable D call. The CDR3 covers 14 residues. V was trimmed by 1 base and J by 1 base, leaving 8 bases between them. In germline, CDR1 is SGHRS, CDR2 YFSETQ.

The genes are TRBV5-1 and TRBJ2-5, with 12 bases that match TRBD2. Germline V CDR1 and CDR2: SGHRS, YFSETQ. The length of the CDR3 is 16 residues. The trim removed 2 bases at V and 3 bases at J, leaving 5 bases unmatched. CDR3 amino acids: CASSFGLAGLEETQYF. The CDR3 coding sequence is TGCGCCAGCAGCTTTGGACTAGCGGGATTGGAAGAGACCCAGTACTTC.

This clone has a single count. The chain joins TRBV18 to TRBJ1-4; possibly TRBD1 for D (6 bases). The germline CDR1 and CDR2 sequences are KGHSH and LQKENI. V dropped 4 bases and J dropped 8 bases, with 14 bases sitting between them. There are 14 residues in the CDR3. Here the CDR3 DNA reads TGTGCCAGCTCACTCCGGGACACTCCAGAAAAACTGTTTTTT. Translating gives CASSLRDTPEKLFF.

V and J are TRBV6-5 and TRBJ2-3; no clear D gene. The V and J ends lost 6 bases and 0 bases respectively, with 13 bases between them. Per germline, CDR1 MNHEY and CDR2 SVGAGI. The CDR3 is 15 residues long. The chain's CDR3 is CASSLDGRSTDTQYF. The CDR3 bases are TGTGCCAGCAGCTTAGACGGTAGAAGCACAGATACGCAGTATTTT.

The gene calls are TRBV28 and TRBJ1-5, with 8 bases identical to TRBD1. Germline V lookup: CDR1 MDHEN, CDR2 SYDVKM. V trimming: 2 bases; J trimming: 8 bases; junction bases outside the gene matches: 8. The CDR3 runs 15 residues. The CDR3 loop reads CASSLMDRDLKPQHF. The CDR3 nucleotides read TGTGCCAGCAGTTTAATGGACAGGGATTTGAAGCCCCAGCATTTT.

The chain links TRBV16 to TRBJ2-3; 8 bases are shared with TRBD2. CDR1 is KGHSY, CDR2 FQNENV, per germline. V dropped 4 bases and J dropped 2; count of bases not matched to a gene: 2. CDR3 size: 14 residues. CDR3 sequence reads: CASSLAGFTDTQYF. As DNA, the CDR3 is TGTGCCAGCAGCCTAGCGGGATTCACAGATACGCAGTATTTT.

The genes are TRBV9 and TRBJ2-3; D not certain. V lost 2 bases and J lost 4, with 8 bases in between. Germline V gene sequence: CDR1 SGDLS, CDR2 YYNGEE. The CDR3 contains 13 residues. CDR3 sequence reads: CASSVEVPDTQYF. The CDR3 coding sequence is TGTGCCAGCAGCGTGGAAGTCCCAGATACGCAGTATTTT.

Remarks on this clone: The same CDR3 is also encoded by other DNA sequences in this sample. CDR3: CASSYSTGAYEQYF. The CDR3, as DNA: TGTGCCAGCAGTTACTCGACAGGAGCCTACGAGCAGTACTTC. The rearrangement uses TRBV6-6 and TRBJ2-7, with a tentative D call TRBD1 (6 bases). CDR1 and CDR2 from the germline V gene are MNHNY and SVGAGI (reference sequence). This CDR3 has 14 residues. Deletions cut 0 bases from V and 2 bases from J, with 8 bases between.

The J gene is TRBJ2-5, the V gene TRBV6-5; D is perhaps TRBD1 or TRBD2 (7 bases each). Germline V lookup: CDR1 MNHEY, CDR2 SVGAGI. The CDR3 is 15 amino acids. Trimming removed 4 bases at V and 5 bases at J, with 17 bases between. Here the CDR3 reads CASSSIFQGGETQYF. The CDR3 region has the DNA TGTGCCAGCAGTTCTATATTCCAGGGGGGGGAGACCCAGTACTTC.

The V and J genes are TRBV7-2 and TRBJ2-1; 12 bases fit TRBD2. Losses at the gene ends were 1 base for V and 9 bases for J; bases not matched to a gene: 4. This CDR3 is 15 amino acids long. Germline CDR1 reads SGHTA; CDR2 reads FQGNSA. CDR3 bases: TGTGCCAGCAGCTTAGGACTAGCGGGAGTTGCTGAGCAGTTCTTC. Amino acid sequence: CASSLGLAGVAEQFF.

The rearrangement joins TRBV6-1 to TRBJ2-2, with 11 nucleotides matching TRBD2. Germline CDR1 MNHNS, CDR2 SASEGT. J was trimmed by 2 bases and V by 8 bases; bases with no gene match: 4. The CDR3 loop spans 15 amino acids. The CDR3 nucleotides read TGTGCCAGCCAGACTAGCGGGACAAACACCGGGGAGCTGTTTTTT. Translated, it gives CASQTSGTNTGELFF.

Worth noting for this clone: Other DNA sequences in this sample translate to the same CDR3. CDR3 bases: TGCAGCGTTGAGTCTGGGGGGGAAAAACTGTTTTTT. Amino acids: CSVESGGEKLFF. V usage is TRBV29-1 and J usage is TRBJ1-4; tentatively, D is TRBD1 (5 bases). V lost 3 bases to trimming and J lost 8 bases, with 10 bases between them. Germline CDR1 reads SQVTM; CDR2 reads ANQGSEA. The length of the CDR3 is 12 residues.

The chain uses TRBV18 and TRBJ2-5, with TRBD1 matching over 7 bases. Per the germline V gene, CDR1 is KGHSH and CDR2 is LQKENI. V lost 3 bases, J lost 0 bases, and 7 bases stayed unmatched. This CDR3 comprises 16 residues. CDR3 in amino acids: CASSPDRPNHQETQYF. The CDR3 DNA reads TGTGCCAGCTCACCGGACAGGCCAAATCACCAAGAGACCCAGTACTTC.

The chain combines TRBV5-1 with TRBJ2-1; 9 positions agree with TRBD1. In germline, CDR1 is SGHRS, CDR2 YFSETQ. CDR3 length equals 16 residues. Trimming at V came to 0 bases and at J to 7 bases, leaving 8 bases not matched to a gene. CDR3 nucleotides: TGCGCCAGCAGCTTGGCCCTGGGGACAGGGATAAATGAGCAGTTCTTC. Translation: CASSLALGTGINEQFF. The full variable domain, with the rest looked up from reference TRBV5-1 and TRBJ2-1, is KAGVTQTPRYLIKTRGQQVTLSCSPISGHRSVSWYQQTPGQGLQFLFEYFSETQRNKGNFPGRFSGRQFSNSRSEMNVSTLELGDSALYLCASSLALGTGINEQFFGPGTRLTVL.

The chain couples TRBV5-6 to TRBJ1-3; D gene unclear. The V gene's germline CDR1 is SGHDT and CDR2 YYEEEE. V lost 3 bases, J lost 10 bases, and 17 bases lay in between. The CDR3 is made up of 14 amino acids. The CDR3 reads CASSSPPGDRTIYF. CDR3 DNA: TGTGCCAGCAGCTCGCCGCCAGGAGATAGGACCATATATTTT.

The chain links TRBV29-1 to TRBJ2-7; D gene uncertain. V dropped 4 bases and J dropped 0 bases, with 16 bases sitting between them. The CDR3 consists of 15 residues. CDR1 SQVTM and CDR2 ANQGSEA come from the germline V gene. The CDR3 nucleotides read TGCAGCGTTGGGCCCCCCTCGGGCCACTCCTACGAGCAGTACTTC. Residues: CSVGPPSGHSYEQYF.